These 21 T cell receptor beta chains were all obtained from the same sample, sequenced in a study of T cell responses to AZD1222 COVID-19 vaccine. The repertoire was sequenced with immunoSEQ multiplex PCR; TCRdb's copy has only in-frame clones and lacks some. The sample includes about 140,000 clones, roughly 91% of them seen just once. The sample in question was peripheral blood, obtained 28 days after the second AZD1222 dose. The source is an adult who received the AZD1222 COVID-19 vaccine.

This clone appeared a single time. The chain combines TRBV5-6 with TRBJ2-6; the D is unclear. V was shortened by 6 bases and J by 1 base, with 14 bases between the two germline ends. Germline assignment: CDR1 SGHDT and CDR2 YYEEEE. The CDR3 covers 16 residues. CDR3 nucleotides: TGTGCCAGCACCCACCTCCGGCGGTCTGGGGCCAACGTCCTGACTTTC. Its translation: CASTHLRRSGANVLTF.

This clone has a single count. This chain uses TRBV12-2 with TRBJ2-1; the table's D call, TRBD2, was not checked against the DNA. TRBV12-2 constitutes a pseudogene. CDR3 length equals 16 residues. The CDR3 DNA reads TGTGCAAGTCGCTGGAGGCGGGGGTTCTCCTACAATGAGCAGTTCTTC. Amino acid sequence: CASRWRRGFSYNEQFF.

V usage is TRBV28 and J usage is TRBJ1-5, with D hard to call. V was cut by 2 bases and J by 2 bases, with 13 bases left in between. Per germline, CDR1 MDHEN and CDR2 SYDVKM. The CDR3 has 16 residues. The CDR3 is CASSLVRPDGNQPQHF. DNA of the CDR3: TGTGCCAGCAGTTTAGTCCGACCAGATGGCAATCAGCCCCAGCATTTT.

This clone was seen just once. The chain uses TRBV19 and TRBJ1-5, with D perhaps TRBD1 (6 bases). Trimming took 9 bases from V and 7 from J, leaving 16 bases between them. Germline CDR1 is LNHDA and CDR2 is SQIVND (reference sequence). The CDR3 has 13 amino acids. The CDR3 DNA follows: TGTGCCAGCGACACAGGGCTAGGGCAGCCCCAGCATTTT. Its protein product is CASDTGLGQPQHF.

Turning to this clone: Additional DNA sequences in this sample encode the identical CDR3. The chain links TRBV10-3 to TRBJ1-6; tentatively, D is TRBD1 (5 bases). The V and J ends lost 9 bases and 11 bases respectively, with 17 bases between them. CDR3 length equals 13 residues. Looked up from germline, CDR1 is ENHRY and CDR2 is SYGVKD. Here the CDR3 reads CAISGPVGTPLHF. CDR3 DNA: TGTGCCATTTCGGGGCCCGTGGGGACACCCCTCCACTTT.

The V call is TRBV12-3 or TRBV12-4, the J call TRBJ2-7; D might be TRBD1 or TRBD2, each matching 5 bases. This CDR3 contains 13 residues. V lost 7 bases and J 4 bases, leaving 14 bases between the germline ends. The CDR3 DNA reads TGTGCCAGCACCCCCGGGACCTCTTACGAGCAGTACTTC. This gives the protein CASTPGTSYEQYF.

CDR3 residues: CASNAGQLYNSPLHF. The CDR3 DNA sequence: TGTGCCAGCAACGCGGGACAGCTCTATAATTCACCCCTCCACTTT. This sequence joins TRBV2 and TRBJ1-6; 7 bases align to TRBD1. CDR1 and CDR2 (germline): SNHLY, FYNNEI. Trimming removed 7 bases from V and 3 bases from J; junction bases left unmatched: 6. The CDR3 runs to 15 residues.

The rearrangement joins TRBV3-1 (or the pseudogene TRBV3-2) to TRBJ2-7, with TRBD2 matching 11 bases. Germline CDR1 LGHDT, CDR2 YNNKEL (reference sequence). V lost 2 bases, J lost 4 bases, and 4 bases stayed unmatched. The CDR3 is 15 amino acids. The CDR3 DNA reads TGTGCCAGCAGCCAATACGGGACTAGCGGATACGAGCAGTACTTC. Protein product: CASSQYGTSGYEQYF.

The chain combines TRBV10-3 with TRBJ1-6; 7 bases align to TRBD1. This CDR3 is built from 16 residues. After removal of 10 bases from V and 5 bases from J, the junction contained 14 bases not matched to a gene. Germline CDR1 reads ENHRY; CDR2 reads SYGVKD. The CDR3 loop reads CATRGEGWFDNSPLHF. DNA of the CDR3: TGTGCCACCAGGGGGGAAGGATGGTTTGATAATTCACCCCTCCACTTT.

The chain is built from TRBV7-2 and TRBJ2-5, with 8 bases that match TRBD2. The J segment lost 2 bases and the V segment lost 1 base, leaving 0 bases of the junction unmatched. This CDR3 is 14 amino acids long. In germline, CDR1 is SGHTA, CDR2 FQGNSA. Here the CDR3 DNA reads TGTGCCAGCAGCTTAGGACTAGCGCAAGAGACCCAGTACTTC. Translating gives CASSLGLAQETQYF.

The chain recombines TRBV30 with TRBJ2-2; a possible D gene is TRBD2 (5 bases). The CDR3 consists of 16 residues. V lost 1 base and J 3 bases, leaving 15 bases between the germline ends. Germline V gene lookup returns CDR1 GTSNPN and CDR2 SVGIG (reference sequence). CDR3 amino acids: CAWSGETVVDTGELFF. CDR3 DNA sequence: TGTGCCTGGAGTGGGGAGACCGTAGTTGACACCGGGGAGCTGTTTTTT.

CDR3 bases: TGTGCCAGCAGCACGGGGGGAGGTTCCTACAATGAGCAGTTCTTC. Encoded protein: CASSTGGGSYNEQFF. The rearrangement uses TRBV28 and TRBJ2-1; 7 bases agree with TRBD2. The ends lost 6 bases at V and 1 base at J; junction bases unmatched: 6. The CDR3 loop spans 15 amino acids. The germline V gene encodes CDR1 MDHEN and CDR2 SYDVKM.

DNA of the CDR3: TGTGCCAGCAGTTCCCAGACTGAGCGGATTTTATACGAGCAGTACTTC. Amino acid sequence: CASSSQTERILYEQYF. The J gene is TRBJ2-7, the V gene TRBV6-2 or TRBV6-3, with TRBD2 as a possible D gene (5 bases). Germline CDR1 is MNHEY and CDR2 is SVGEGT. The CDR3 sequence is 16 residues long. Between the trimmed V and J ends, which lost 4 bases and 4 bases, there was a span of 20 bases.

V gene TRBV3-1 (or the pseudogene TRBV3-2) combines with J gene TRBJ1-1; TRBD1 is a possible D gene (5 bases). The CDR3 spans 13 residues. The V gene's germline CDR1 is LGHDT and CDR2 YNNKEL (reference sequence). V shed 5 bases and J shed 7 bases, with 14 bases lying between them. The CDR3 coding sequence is TGTGCCAGCAGCGCCAACGGGGACGGTGAAGCTTTCTTT. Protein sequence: CASSANGDGEAFF.

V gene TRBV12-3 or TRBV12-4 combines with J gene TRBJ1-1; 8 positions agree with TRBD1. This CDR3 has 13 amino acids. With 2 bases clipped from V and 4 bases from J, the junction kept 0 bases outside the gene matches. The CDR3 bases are TGTGCCAGCAGTTTACAGGGGGCCACTGAAGCTTTCTTT. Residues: CASSLQGATEAFF.

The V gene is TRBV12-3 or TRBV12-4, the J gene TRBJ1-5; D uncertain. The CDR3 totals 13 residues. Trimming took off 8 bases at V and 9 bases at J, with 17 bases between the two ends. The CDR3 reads CASLLAENRPQHF. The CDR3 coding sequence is TGTGCCAGCCTGCTGGCCGAGAACCGGCCCCAGCATTTT.

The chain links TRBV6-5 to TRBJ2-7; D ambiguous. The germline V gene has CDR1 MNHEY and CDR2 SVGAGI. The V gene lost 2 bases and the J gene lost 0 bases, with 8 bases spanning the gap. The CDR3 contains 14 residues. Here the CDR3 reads CASSYIFSSYEQYF. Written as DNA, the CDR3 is TGTGCCAGCAGTTACATCTTCAGCTCCTACGAGCAGTACTTC.

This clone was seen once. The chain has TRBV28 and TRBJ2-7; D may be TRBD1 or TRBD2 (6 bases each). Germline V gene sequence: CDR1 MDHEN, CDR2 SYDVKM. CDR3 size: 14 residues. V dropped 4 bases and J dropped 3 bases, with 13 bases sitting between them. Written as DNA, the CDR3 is TGTGCCAGCAGTTCTGGGGGGCGGGACTACGAGCAGTACTTC. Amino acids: CASSSGGRDYEQYF.

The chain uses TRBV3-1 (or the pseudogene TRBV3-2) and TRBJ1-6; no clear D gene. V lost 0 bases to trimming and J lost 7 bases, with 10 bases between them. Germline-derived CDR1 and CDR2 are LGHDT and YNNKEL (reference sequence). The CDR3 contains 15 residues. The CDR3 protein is CASSQELSSNSPLHF. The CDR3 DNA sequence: TGTGCCAGCAGCCAAGAGCTGTCTTCCAATTCACCCCTCCACTTT.

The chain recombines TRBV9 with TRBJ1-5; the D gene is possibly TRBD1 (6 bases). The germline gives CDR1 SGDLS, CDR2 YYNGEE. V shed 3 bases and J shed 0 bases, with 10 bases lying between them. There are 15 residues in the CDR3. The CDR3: CASSGQGNSNQPQHF. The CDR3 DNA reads TGTGCCAGCAGCGGGCAGGGGAATAGCAATCAGCCCCAGCATTTT.

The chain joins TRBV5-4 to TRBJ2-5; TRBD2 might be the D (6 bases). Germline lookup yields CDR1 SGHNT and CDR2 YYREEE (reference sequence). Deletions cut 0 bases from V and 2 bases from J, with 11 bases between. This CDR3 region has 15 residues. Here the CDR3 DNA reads TGTGCCAGCAGCTTGGCCAAGGGACTGCAAGAGACCCAGTACTTC. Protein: CASSLAKGLQETQYF. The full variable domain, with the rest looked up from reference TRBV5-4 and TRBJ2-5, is ETGVTQSPTHLIKTRGQQVTLRCSSQSGHNTVSWYQQALGQGPQFIFQYYREEENGRGNFPPRFSGLQFPNYSSELNVNALELDDSALYLCASSLAKGLQETQYFGPGTRLLVL.